One and the same sample provided the 7 T cell receptor delta chains below, sequenced in a study of γδ T cells in repeated Plasmodium falciparum infection. TCRdb re-called the multiplex PCR reads with CATT. The data show about 89,000 delta-chain clones, with 1.4% to 1.5% seen just once and 9% held by the top ten. Gammadelta T cells were flow-sorted from PBMC into Vgamma9/Vdelta2+ and Vdelta2-negative populations for bulk analysis. Sequenced: gamma-delta T cells from blood. Receptors originate from a pool of human donors (malaria-infected and uninfected, not separated).

Ten or more counts support this clone. The rearrangement joins TRAV29/DV5 to TRDJ1; TRDD3 matches at 10 bases. Germline V gives CDR1 NSMFDY, CDR2 ISSIKDK. This CDR3 comprises 17 residues. Trimming cost V 7 bases and J 0 bases; bases outside gene matches: 15. CDR3 region: CATVPTPTGGYTDKLIF. DNA for the CDR3: TGTGCAACCGTTCCTACCCCCACTGGGGGATACACCGATAAACTCATCTTT.

This clone was counted between two and nine times. A read error likely explains why the TCRdb protein, taken from a much larger clone, differs from this DNA's translation at residue 14; the protein shown is translated from the DNA. This chain joins TRDV1 and TRDJ1; 9 bases are shared with TRDD3. The J gene, absent from TCRdb, was called here by matching the DNA to germline. Germline CDR1 TSWWSYY, CDR2 QGS. CDR3 length: 22 amino acids. The trim removed 1 base at V and 0 bases at J, leaving 21 bases unmatched. The CDR3 loop reads CALGEPMGHPTGGHLYTDKLIF. CDR3 nucleotide sequence: TGTGCTCTTGGGGAACCTATGGGCCATCCTACTGGGGGACATCTGTACACCGATAAACTCATCTTT.

Ten or more counts support this clone. The chain joins TRDV1 to TRDJ1, with D unclear. The ends were cut back, 2 bases at V and 3 bases at J, with 34 bases in the middle. Germline CDR1 and CDR2: TSWWSYY and QGS. The CDR3 contains 22 residues. As DNA, the CDR3 is TGTGCTCTTGGGGAAAGAGTCCGCCTTAAAGCCCCGGGTGTTCGGTACGCCGATAAACTCATCTTT. Its protein is CALGERVRLKAPGVRYADKLIF.

In the case of this clone: A far larger clone lies a single base away; this is likely a read error. Other nucleotide sequences from this sample produce the same CDR3. The J gene is TRDJ1, the V gene TRDV1; 9 nucleotides match TRDD3. TCRdb lists no J gene, so it was determined here by aligning the DNA to germline. Germline CDR1 is TSWWSYY and CDR2 is QGS. V shed 2 bases, J shed 0 bases, and the junction held 16 bases outside the gene matches. This CDR3 is 20 amino acids long. The CDR3, as DNA: TGTGCTCTTGGGGAAATCGGGACATACTGGGGGACGAGGTACACCGATAAACTCATCTTT. Translation: CALGEIGTYWGTRYTDKLIF.

The sample holds a few counts of this clone. A far larger clone is just one base off, so this is likely a read error. Other DNA sequences in this specimen translate into the identical CDR3. This chain connects TRDV1 to TRDJ1; the D call may be TRDD2 or TRDD3 (5 bases each). The J gene comes from matching the DNA to germline here; TCRdb lacks it. Between the trimmed V and J ends, which lost 3 bases and 0 bases, there was a span of 23 bases. CDR3 size: 19 residues. Germline V gene data show CDR1 as TSWWSYY and CDR2 as QGS. Here the CDR3 DNA reads TGTGCTCTTGGGGACCCGAGTCCCTTCGGGAGGGGGTACACCGATAAACTCATCTTT. Translating gives CALGDPSPFGRGYTDKLIF.

The table lists this clone with a few counts. TCRdb records a much larger clone's protein for this DNA, with a difference at residue 6 that likely arises from a read error; the protein given is the translation of the DNA. The chain recombines TRDV2 with TRDJ1; 12 positions agree with TRDD3. The CDR3 consists of 19 residues. Per the germline V gene, CDR1 is GEAIGNYY and CDR2 is EKD. CDR3 DNA sequence: TGTGCCTGTGACGTCCCGCCTCCTGGGGGATACGGGAGCACCTATAAACTCATCTTT. Amino acids: CACDVPPPGGYGSTYKLIF.

About this clone: This probably arose from a read error, given a far larger clone one base away. This sample also contains other DNA sequences that code for the same CDR3. The rearrangement uses TRAV38-2/DV8 and TRDJ1; 12 bases fit TRDD3. The CDR3 sequence is 19 residues long. With 5 bases clipped from V and 5 bases from J, the junction kept 19 bases outside the gene matches. Germline-derived CDR1 and CDR2 are TSESDYY and QEAYKQQN. The CDR3 here is CAYSGVGYWGIHARDKLIF. For the CDR3, the DNA is TGTGCTTATAGCGGGGTCGGTTACTGGGGGATACACGCAAGGGATAAACTCATCTTT.